This T cell receptor beta chain was observed in a study of PD-1 blockade in classical Hodgkin lymphoma. Described time point: cycle 4 day 1 (C4D1), after six to seven weeks of nivolumab. All patients relapsed after autologous stem cell transplantation, and brentuximab vedotin exposure varied. Data came from immunoSEQ multiplex PCR; TCRdb stores just in-frame clones and leaves some out. Altogether around 19,000 clones are present, roughly three quarters being singletons, with the ten largest covering 7.2%. The CDR3 covers 13 residues. Trimming at V came to 6 bases and at J to 4 bases, leaving 3 bases not matched to a gene. Per germline, CDR1 SGHVS and CDR2 FQNEAQ.

This sequence was found in a human donor with classical Hodgkin lymphoma. Sequenced material: peripheral blood mononuclear cells (PBMCs), taken before the fourth cycle of nivolumab. The rearrangement links TRBV7-8 to TRBJ2-4; 7 bases map to TRBD1. The CDR3 is CASSLQGKNIQYF. DNA for the CDR3: TGTGCCAGCAGTTTACAGGGGAAAAACATTCAGTACTTC.